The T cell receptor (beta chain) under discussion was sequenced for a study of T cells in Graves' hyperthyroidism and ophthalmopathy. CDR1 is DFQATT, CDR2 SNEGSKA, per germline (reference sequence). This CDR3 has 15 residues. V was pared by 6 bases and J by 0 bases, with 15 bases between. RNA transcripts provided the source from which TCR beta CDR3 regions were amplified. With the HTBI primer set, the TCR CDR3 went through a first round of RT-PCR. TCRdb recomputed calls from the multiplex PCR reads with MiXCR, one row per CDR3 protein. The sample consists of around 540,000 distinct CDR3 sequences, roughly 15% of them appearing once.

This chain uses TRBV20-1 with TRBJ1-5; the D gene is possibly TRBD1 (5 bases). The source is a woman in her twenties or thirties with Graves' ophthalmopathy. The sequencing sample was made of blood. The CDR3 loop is CSAQQGRNSNQPQHF. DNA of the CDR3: TGCAGTGCCCAGCAGGGCAGAAATAGCAATCAGCCCCAGCATTTT.